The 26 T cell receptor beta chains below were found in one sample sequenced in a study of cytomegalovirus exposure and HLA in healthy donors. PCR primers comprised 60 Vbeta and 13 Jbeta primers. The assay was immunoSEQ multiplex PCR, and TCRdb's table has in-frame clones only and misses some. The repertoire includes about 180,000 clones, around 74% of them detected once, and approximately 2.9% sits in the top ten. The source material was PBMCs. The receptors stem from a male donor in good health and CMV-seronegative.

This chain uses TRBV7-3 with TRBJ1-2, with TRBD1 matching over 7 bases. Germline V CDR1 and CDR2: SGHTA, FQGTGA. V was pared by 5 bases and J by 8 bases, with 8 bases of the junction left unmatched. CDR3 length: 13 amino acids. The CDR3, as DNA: TGTGCCAGCAGCGCCGGGACAGAGGGCGGCTACACCTTC. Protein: CASSAGTEGGYTF.

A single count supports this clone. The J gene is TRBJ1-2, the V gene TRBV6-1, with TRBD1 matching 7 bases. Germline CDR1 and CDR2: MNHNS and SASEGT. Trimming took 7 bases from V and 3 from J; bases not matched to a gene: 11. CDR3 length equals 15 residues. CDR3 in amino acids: CASTLGGFIHYGYTF. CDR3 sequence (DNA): TGTGCCAGCACCCTAGGGGGCTTCATCCACTATGGCTACACCTTC.

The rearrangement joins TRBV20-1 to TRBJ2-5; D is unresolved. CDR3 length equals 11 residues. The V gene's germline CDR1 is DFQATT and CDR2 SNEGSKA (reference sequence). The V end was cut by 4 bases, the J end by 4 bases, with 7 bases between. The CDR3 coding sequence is TGCAGTGCTAACCCGGGAGAGACCCAGTACTTC. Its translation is CSANPGETQYF.

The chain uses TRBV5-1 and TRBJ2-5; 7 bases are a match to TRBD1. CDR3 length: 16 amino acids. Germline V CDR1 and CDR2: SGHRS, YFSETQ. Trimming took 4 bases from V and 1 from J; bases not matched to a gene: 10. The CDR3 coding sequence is TGCGCCAGCAGCCCCCAACAGGGGATCCGCCAAGAGACCCAGTACTTC. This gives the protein CASSPQQGIRQETQYF.

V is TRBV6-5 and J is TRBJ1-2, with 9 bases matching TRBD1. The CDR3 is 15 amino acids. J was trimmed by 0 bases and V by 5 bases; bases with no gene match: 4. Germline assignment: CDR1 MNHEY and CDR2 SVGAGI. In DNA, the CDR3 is TGTGCCAGCAGTGTGGGGACAGGGTCTAACTATGGCTACACCTTC. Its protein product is CASSVGTGSNYGYTF.

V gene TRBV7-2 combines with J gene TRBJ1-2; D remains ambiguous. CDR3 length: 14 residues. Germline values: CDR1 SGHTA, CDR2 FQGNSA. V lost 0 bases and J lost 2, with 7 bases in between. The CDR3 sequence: CASSLAGLNYGYTF. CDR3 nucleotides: TGTGCCAGCAGCTTAGCAGGACTCAACTATGGCTACACCTTC.

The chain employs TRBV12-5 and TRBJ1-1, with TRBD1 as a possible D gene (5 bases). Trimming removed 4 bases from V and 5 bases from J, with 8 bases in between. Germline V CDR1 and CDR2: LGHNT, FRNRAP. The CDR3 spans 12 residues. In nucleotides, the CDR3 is TGTGCTAGTGGTTCTAAGGGGACTGAAGCTTTCTTT. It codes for CASGSKGTEAFF.

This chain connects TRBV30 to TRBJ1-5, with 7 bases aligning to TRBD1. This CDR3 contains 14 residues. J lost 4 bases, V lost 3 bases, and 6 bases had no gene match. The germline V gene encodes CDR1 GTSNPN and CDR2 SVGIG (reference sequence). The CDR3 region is CAWRDRLSNQPQHF. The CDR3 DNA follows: TGTGCCTGGAGGGACAGGTTATCAAATCAGCCCCAGCATTTT.

The CDR3 nucleotides are TGTGCCAGCAGCGCCGGGACAGGTGTGTTTCGGCCCCAGCATTTT. As protein: CASSAGTGVFRPQHF. The J gene is TRBJ1-5, the V gene TRBV2; 8 nucleotides line up with TRBD1. This CDR3 region has 15 residues. Germline CDR1 is SNHLY and CDR2 is FYNNEI. V was clipped by 6 bases and J by 9 bases; unmatched bases: 13.

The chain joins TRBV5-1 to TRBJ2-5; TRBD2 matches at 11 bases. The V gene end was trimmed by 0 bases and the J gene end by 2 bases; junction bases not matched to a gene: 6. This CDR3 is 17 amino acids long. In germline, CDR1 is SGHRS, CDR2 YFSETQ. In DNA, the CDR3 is TGCGCCAGCAGCTTGGGGGCCGGGACTAGCGGACAAGAGACCCAGTACTTC. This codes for CASSLGAGTSGQETQYF. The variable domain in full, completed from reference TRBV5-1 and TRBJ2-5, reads KAGVTQTPRYLIKTRGQQVTLSCSPISGHRSVSWYQQTPGQGLQFLFEYFSETQRNKGNFPGRFSGRQFSNSRSEMNVSTLELGDSALYLCASSLGAGTSGQETQYFGPGTRLLVL.

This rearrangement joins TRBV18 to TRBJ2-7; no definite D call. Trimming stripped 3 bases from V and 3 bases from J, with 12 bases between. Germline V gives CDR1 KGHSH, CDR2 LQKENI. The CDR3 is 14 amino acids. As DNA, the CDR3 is TGTGCCAGCTCACCCAACTTGGAGTTCTACGAGCAGTACTTC. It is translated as CASSPNLEFYEQYF.

CDR3 DNA sequence: TGTGCCAGCAGTTTAGAGGGCACTGAAGCTTTCTTT. Residues: CASSLEGTEAFF. This sequence joins TRBV28 and TRBJ1-1; D is unclear. Germline CDR1 and CDR2: MDHEN and SYDVKM. The CDR3 contains 12 residues. V shed 2 bases and J shed 4 bases, with 5 bases lying between them.

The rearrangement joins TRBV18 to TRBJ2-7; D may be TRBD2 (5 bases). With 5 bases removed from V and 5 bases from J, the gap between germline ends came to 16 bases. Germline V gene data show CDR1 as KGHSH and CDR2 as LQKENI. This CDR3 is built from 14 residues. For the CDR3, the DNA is TGTGCCAGCTCATTACGGACGGGGAACCACGAGCAGTACTTC. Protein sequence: CASSLRTGNHEQYF.

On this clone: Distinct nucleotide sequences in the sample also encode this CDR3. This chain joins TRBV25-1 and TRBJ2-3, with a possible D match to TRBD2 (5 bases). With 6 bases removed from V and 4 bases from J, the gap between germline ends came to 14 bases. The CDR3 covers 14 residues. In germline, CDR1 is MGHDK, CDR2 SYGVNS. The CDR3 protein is CASRDRRGPDTQYF. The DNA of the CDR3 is TGTGCCAGCAGGGATAGAAGAGGGCCAGATACGCAGTATTTT.

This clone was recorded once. CDR3 sequence: CASSLGGNYGYTF. The CDR3 nucleotides read TGTGCCAGCAGTTTAGGGGGGAACTATGGCTACACCTTC. This chain uses TRBV27 with TRBJ1-2, with D perhaps matching TRBD1 (5 bases). V was cut by 2 bases and J by 2 bases, with 6 bases left in between. The CDR3 runs to 13 residues. Germline CDR1 is MNHEY and CDR2 is SMNVEV (reference sequence).

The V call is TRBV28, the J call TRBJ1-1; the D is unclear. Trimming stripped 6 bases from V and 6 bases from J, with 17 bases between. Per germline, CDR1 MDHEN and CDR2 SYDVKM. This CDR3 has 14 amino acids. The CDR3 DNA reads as TGTGCCAGCAGCCTTGCGGGTCCCGCGGCTGAAGCTTTCTTT. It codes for CASSLAGPAAEAFF.

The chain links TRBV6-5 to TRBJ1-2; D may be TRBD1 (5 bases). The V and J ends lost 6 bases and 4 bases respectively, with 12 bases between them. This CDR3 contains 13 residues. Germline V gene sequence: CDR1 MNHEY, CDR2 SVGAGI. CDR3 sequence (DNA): TGTGCCAGCAGGACGACAGAGATCTATGGCTACACCTTC. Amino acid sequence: CASRTTEIYGYTF.

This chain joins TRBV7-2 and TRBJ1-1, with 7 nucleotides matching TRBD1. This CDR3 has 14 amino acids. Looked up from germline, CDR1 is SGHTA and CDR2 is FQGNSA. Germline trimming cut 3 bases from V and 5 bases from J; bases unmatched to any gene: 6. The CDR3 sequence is CASSLNRGVTEAFF. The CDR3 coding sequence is TGTGCCAGCAGCTTGAACAGGGGTGTAACTGAAGCTTTCTTT.

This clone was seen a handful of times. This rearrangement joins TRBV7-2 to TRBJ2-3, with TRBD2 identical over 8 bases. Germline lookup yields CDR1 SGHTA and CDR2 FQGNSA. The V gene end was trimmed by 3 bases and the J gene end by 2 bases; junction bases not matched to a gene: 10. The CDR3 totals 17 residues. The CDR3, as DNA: TGTGCCAGCAGCTTCTCCTCCCCTAGCGGGTCCACAGATACGCAGTATTTT. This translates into CASSFSSPSGSTDTQYF.

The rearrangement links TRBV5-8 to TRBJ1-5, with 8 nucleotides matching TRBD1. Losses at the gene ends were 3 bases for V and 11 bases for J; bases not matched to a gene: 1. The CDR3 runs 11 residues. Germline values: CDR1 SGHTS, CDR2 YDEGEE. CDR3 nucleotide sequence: TGTGCCAGCAGCTGGGGACAGGCCCAGCATTTT. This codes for CASSWGQAQHF.

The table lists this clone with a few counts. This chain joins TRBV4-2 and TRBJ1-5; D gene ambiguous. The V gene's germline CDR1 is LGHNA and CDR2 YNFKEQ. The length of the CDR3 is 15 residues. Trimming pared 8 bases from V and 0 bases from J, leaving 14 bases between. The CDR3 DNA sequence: TGTGCCAGCGCTCAAGAGGCATATAGCAATCAGCCCCAGCATTTT. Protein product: CASAQEAYSNQPQHF.

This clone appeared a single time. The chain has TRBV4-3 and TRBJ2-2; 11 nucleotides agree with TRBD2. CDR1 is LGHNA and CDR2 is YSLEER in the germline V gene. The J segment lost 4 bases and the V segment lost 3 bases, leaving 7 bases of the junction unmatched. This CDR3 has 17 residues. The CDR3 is CASSHRLAGGSTGELFF. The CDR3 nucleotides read TGCGCCAGCAGCCACCGCCTAGCGGGAGGCTCCACCGGGGAGCTGTTTTTT.

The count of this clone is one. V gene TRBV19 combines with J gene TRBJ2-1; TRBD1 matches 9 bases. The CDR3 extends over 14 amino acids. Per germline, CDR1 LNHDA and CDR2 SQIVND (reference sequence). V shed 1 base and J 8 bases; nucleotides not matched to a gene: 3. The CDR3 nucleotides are TGTGCCAGTAGTATAGGGGACAGGGTGTATGAGCAGTTCTTC. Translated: CASSIGDRVYEQFF.

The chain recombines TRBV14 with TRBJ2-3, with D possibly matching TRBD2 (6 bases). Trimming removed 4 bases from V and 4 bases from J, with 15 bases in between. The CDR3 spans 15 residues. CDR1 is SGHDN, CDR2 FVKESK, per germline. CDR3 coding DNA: TGTGCCAGCAGCCCTTTTAAGGAGGGGCCAGATACGCAGTATTTT. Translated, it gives CASSPFKEGPDTQYF.

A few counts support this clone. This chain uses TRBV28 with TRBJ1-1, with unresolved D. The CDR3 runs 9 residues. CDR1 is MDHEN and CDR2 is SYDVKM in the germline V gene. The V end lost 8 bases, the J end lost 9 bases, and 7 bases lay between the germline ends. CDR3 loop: CASGRKAFF. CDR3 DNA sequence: TGTGCCAGCGGGAGGAAAGCTTTCTTT.

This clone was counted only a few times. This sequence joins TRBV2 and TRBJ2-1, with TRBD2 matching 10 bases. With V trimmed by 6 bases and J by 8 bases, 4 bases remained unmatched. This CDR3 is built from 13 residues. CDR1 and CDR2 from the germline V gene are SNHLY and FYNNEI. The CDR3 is CASRQAGGDEQFF. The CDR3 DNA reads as TGTGCCAGCAGGCAAGCGGGAGGGGATGAGCAGTTCTTC.